The following is a T cell receptor beta chain sequence with its context. Drawing of blood for sampling happened at baseline, at cycle 4 day 1, and at cycle 7 day 1. Some clones are missing from TCRdb's copy, which holds only in-frame ones; the method was immunoSEQ multiplex PCR. The table records tens of thousands of clones, roughly 85% of them present only once. Trimming shortened V by 7 bases and J by 2 bases, and 16 bases separated the two germline ends. Germline V lookup: CDR1 LGHNA, CDR2 YNFKEQ. This CDR3 spans 15 amino acids. This sample was taken from a study of OX40 agonist ivuxolimab in advanced cancers. Study details: Patients receiving dose escalation had hepatocellular carcinoma, melanoma, renal cell or head and neck cancer.

The chain uses TRBV4-2 and TRBJ2-3; a possible D gene is TRBD2 (6 bases). This clonotype was obtained from an adult with an advanced solid tumor such as melanoma, head and neck, liver or kidney cancer. The material sequenced was CD4+ or CD8+ T cells sorted from blood, taken in a trial of the OX40 agonist ivuxolimab. CDR3 residues: CASTRVAGTTDTQYF. CDR3 in DNA: TGTGCCAGCACCCGGGTGGCGGGGACCACAGATACGCAGTATTTT.